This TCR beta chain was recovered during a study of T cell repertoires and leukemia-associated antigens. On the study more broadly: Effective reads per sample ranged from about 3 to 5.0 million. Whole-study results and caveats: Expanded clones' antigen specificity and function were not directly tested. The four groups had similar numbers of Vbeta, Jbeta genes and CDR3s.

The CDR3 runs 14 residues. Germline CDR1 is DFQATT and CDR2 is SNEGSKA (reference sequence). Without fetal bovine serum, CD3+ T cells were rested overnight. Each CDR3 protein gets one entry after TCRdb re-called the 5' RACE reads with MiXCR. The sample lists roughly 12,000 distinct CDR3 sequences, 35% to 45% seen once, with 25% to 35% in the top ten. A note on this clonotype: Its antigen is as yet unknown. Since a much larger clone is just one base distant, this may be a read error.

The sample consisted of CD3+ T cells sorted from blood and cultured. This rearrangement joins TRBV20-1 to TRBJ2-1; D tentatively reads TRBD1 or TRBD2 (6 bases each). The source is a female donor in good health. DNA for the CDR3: TGCAGTGTCACGGAGGGGGGCGAGGGGAATGGGCAGTTCTTC. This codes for CSVTEGGEGNGQFF.